The clone carrying this T cell receptor (beta chain) was counted once. Antigen unknown. Assay used: immunoSEQ multiplex PCR; TCRdb lists only in-frame clones, some missing. The profile shows around 2.5 million clones, 93% of them singletons. These data originate in a study of shared clonotypes between healthy human individuals. The study, taken as a whole, reports: Estimated clonotype richness was generally higher in naive than memory subsets. Generation probabilities were higher for clonotypes shared across all four sorted-subset donors than for unshared ones.

The TCR comes from a man aged 18 to 29 in good health. Some clones in this sample may be carry-over from other donors' samples. The sample consisted of naive CD4+ T cells from PBMCs. Documented subset: CD45RA+ positively selected.

CDR3 coding DNA: TGTGCCAGCAGTTTTCTCCCCCCGCAGGTCTATGGCTACACCTTC. Its translation is CASSFLPPQVYGYTF. The chain combines TRBV28 with TRBJ1-2; D is ambiguous. The CDR3 contains 15 residues. The V and J ends lost 3 bases and 4 bases respectively, with 15 bases between them. Germline values: CDR1 MDHEN, CDR2 SYDVKM.